Shown below are 25 T cell receptor beta chains from a single sample sequenced in a study of OX40 agonist ivuxolimab in advanced cancers. Here immunoSEQ multiplex PCR was the method, and the copy in TCRdb shows in-frame clones only, minus some. The table lists 70,000 to 95,000 clones, about 90% of them singletons, with about 6.6% in the top ten. The specimen comprised CD4+ or CD8+ T cells sorted from blood, sampled in a trial of the OX40 agonist ivuxolimab. These receptors were obtained from an adult with an advanced solid tumor such as melanoma, head and neck, liver or kidney cancer.

The chain recombines TRBV30 with TRBJ2-2; D not resolved. CDR3 length: 14 amino acids. Germline V CDR1 and CDR2: GTSNPN, SVGIG (reference sequence). CDR3 sequence (DNA): TGTGCAAGAAACGCGGTCACCCGCACCGGGGAGCTGTTTTTT. Its translation: CARNAVTRTGELFF.

This chain connects TRBV5-4 to TRBJ1-1; a weak D match, TRBD1 (5 bases). This CDR3 is 15 amino acids long. With 1 base removed from V and 1 base from J, the gap between germline ends came to 11 bases. CDR1 and CDR2 (germline): SGHNT, YYREEE (reference sequence). CDR3 in amino acids: CASSLNRQGNTEAFF. In nucleotides, the CDR3 is TGTGCCAGCAGCTTGAATCGGCAGGGGAACACTGAAGCTTTCTTT.

The CDR3 protein is CASSPTLVLTDTQYF. In DNA, the CDR3 is TGTGCCAGCTCACCAACACTAGTTCTGACAGATACGCAGTATTTT. The J gene is TRBJ2-3, the V gene TRBV18, with TRBD2 as a possible D gene (5 bases). CDR3 length: 15 amino acids. V was pared by 2 bases and J by 3 bases, with 12 bases between. CDR1 is KGHSH, CDR2 LQKENI, per germline.

V is TRBV6-6 and J is TRBJ2-5; perhaps D is TRBD1 or TRBD2 (5 bases each). Trimming left V 4 bases short and J 1 base short, with 10 bases between. The length of the CDR3 is 14 residues. Germline CDR1 MNHNY, CDR2 SVGAGI (reference sequence). As DNA, the CDR3 is TGTGCCAGCAGTTCACCCGGGACCCAAGAGACCCAGTACTTC. Encoded protein: CASSSPGTQETQYF.

The chain combines TRBV11-3 with TRBJ2-1, with TRBD2 identical over 12 bases. Germline CDR1 and CDR2: SGHNT and YENEEA. Trimming took 0 bases from V and 5 from J; bases not matched to a gene: 5. The length of the CDR3 is 17 residues. CDR3 loop: CASSLDYGLAGNNEQFF. In DNA, the CDR3 is TGTGCCAGCAGCTTAGATTATGGACTAGCGGGGAACAATGAGCAGTTCTTC.

V is TRBV5-6 and J is TRBJ2-1; 8 bases map to TRBD2. This CDR3 contains 18 residues. The J segment lost 5 bases and the V segment lost 0 bases, leaving 13 bases of the junction unmatched. The germline V gene encodes CDR1 SGHDT and CDR2 YYEEEE. CDR3 DNA: TGTGCCAGCAGCTTGGGGTATTTCGGGCGGGAGGCCGACAATGAGCAGTTCTTC. Translation: CASSLGYFGREADNEQFF. The full variable domain, rest sourced from reference TRBV5-6 and TRBJ2-1, is DAGVTQSPTHLIKTRGQQVTLRCSPKSGHDTVSWYQQALGQGPQFIFQYYEEEERQRGNFPDRFSGHQFPNYSSELNVNALLLGDSALYLCASSLGYFGREADNEQFFGPGTRLTVL.

The genes are TRBV6-1 and TRBJ1-1; D is ambiguous. Germline lookup yields CDR1 MNHNS and CDR2 SASEGT. V was cut by 2 bases and J by 7 bases, with 17 bases left in between. The CDR3 sequence is 15 residues long. The CDR3 coding sequence is TGTGCCAGCAGTGAAATTCGATTGGGTAAAGGTGAAGCTTTCTTT. Translation: CASSEIRLGKGEAFF.

This clone was recorded only once. This sequence joins TRBV6-6 and TRBJ1-5; tentatively, D is TRBD1 (6 bases). The CDR3 covers 14 residues. The ends were cut back, 6 bases at V and 6 bases at J, with 15 bases in the middle. The germline gives CDR1 MNHNY, CDR2 SVGAGI (reference sequence). CDR3: CASRPGGGSQPQHF. The CDR3, as DNA: TGTGCCAGCAGGCCCGGGGGCGGGAGTCAGCCCCAGCATTTT.

This clone was seen a single time. The chain uses TRBV19 and TRBJ2-1; 13 nucleotides match TRBD2. Losses at the gene ends were 5 bases for V and 10 bases for J; bases not matched to a gene: 17. Germline V gene data show CDR1 as LNHDA and CDR2 as SQIVND (reference sequence). This CDR3 is 18 amino acids long. CDR3 bases: TGTGCCAGTAGTTCAGAAACCGGACTAGCGGGGGTTACGGGGGAGCAGTTCTTC. Its translation: CASSSETGLAGVTGEQFF.

The V and J genes are TRBV29-1 and TRBJ1-4; the D gene is possibly TRBD1 (5 bases). This CDR3 is built from 11 residues. The ends were cut back, 4 bases at V and 11 bases at J, with 11 bases in the middle. The germline CDR1 and CDR2 sequences are SQVTM and ANQGSEA. The CDR3 DNA follows: TGCAGCGTTGTTTGGGGGGGGAAACTGTTTTTT. Its translation is CSVVWGGKLFF.

The chain joins TRBV5-4 to TRBJ2-3; D unresolved. The ends were cut back, 0 bases at V and 7 bases at J, with 18 bases in the middle. CDR3 length equals 16 residues. Germline V gene lookup returns CDR1 SGHNT and CDR2 YYREEE (reference sequence). The CDR3 loop is CASSLGGQGRAYTQYF. In DNA, the CDR3 is TGTGCCAGCAGCTTGGGTGGTCAAGGTAGGGCTTATACGCAGTATTTT.

CDR3 in amino acids: CASSHHPSATREPGETQYF. CDR3 DNA sequence: TGTGCCAGCAGCCATCACCCTTCCGCAACCCGGGAGCCGGGCGAGACCCAGTACTTC. The chain couples TRBV14 to TRBJ2-5; TRBD2 might be the D (6 bases). Per the germline V gene, CDR1 is SGHDN and CDR2 is FVKESK. V lost 3 bases, J lost 5 bases, and 28 bases lay in between. The CDR3 sequence is 19 residues long.

The chain couples TRBV7-8 to TRBJ1-5; 8 bases are a match to TRBD1. Looked up from germline, CDR1 is SGHVS and CDR2 is FQNEAQ. J was trimmed by 1 base and V by 5 bases; bases with no gene match: 10. The CDR3 has 17 amino acids. The CDR3 protein is CASSRSTGGRSNQPQHF. Written as DNA, the CDR3 is TGTGCCAGCAGCCGATCAACAGGGGGTAGAAGCAATCAGCCCCAGCATTTT.

V is TRBV5-1 and J is TRBJ2-3; perhaps TRBD2 as D (5 bases). The CDR3 has 14 residues. V lost 4 bases and J lost 2, with 11 bases in between. Germline V lookup: CDR1 SGHRS, CDR2 YFSETQ. The CDR3 DNA is TGCGCCAGCAGCGTCGGGGTGTACACAGATACGCAGTATTTT. Translating gives CASSVGVYTDTQYF.

The chain is built from TRBV30 and TRBJ2-7; TRBD1 might be the D (5 bases). Per the germline V gene, CDR1 is GTSNPN and CDR2 is SVGIG (reference sequence). V gave up 5 bases and J gave up 3 bases, with 11 bases separating them. The CDR3 contains 12 residues. CDR3 sequence (DNA): TGTGCCTGGCGTCTCAGGGACTACGAGCAGTACTTC. Its translation is CAWRLRDYEQYF.

The sample holds one count of this clone. The CDR3 region is CATSRGQRLPDTQYF. The CDR3 DNA reads as TGTGCCACCAGCAGGGGACAGAGGCTTCCAGATACGCAGTATTTT. This chain uses TRBV15 with TRBJ2-3, with 7 bases lining up with TRBD1. The CDR3 runs 15 residues. The junction had 7 bases not matched to a gene; V was cut back by 3 bases and J by 4 bases. Germline CDR1 LNHNV, CDR2 YYDKDF (reference sequence).

The gene calls are TRBV28 and TRBJ1-5; D is uncertain. Germline V gives CDR1 MDHEN, CDR2 SYDVKM. V was shortened by 5 bases and J by 0 bases, with 23 bases between the two germline ends. The CDR3 runs to 19 residues. The CDR3, as DNA: TGTGCCAGCAGTAGGATTAGGTTGGACTTAAAGACTAGCAATCAGCCCCAGCATTTT. It is translated as CASSRIRLDLKTSNQPQHF.

The rearrangement joins TRBV27 to TRBJ2-5; 12 bases agree with TRBD2. V shed 4 bases, J shed 12 bases, and the junction held 3 bases outside the gene matches. The germline V gene has CDR1 MNHEY and CDR2 SMNVEV (reference sequence). This CDR3 contains 12 residues. In nucleotides, the CDR3 is TGTGCCAGCAGTTCTAGCGGGAGGGCCGAGTACTTC. It translates to CASSSSGRAEYF.

This sequence joins TRBV6-5 and TRBJ1-1; D may be TRBD1 (5 bases). CDR1 and CDR2 (germline): MNHEY, SVGAGI. V shed 6 bases and J shed 7 bases, with 12 bases lying between them. The CDR3 consists of 12 residues. The CDR3 protein is CASSRGQGEAFF. In nucleotides, the CDR3 is TGTGCCAGCAGCCGAGGGCAGGGTGAAGCTTTCTTT.

The chain is built from TRBV19 and TRBJ1-5; 7 nucleotides line up with TRBD1. Losses at the gene ends were 6 bases for V and 4 bases for J; bases not matched to a gene: 9. The CDR3 covers 15 residues. The V gene's germline CDR1 is LNHDA and CDR2 SQIVND (reference sequence). Here the CDR3 reads CASRYFLGQNQPQHF. The CDR3 region has the DNA TGTGCCAGTAGATATTTTTTGGGACAGAATCAGCCCCAGCATTTT.

V and J are TRBV19 and TRBJ2-3; 7 bases map to TRBD2. J lost 2 bases, V lost 5 bases, and 10 bases had no gene match. The germline V gene has CDR1 LNHDA and CDR2 SQIVND (reference sequence). This CDR3 is built from 16 residues. In DNA form, the CDR3 reads TGTGCCAGTAGTCAACCGACTAGCAGATACACAGATACGCAGTATTTT. It translates to CASSQPTSRYTDTQYF.

This clone appeared a single time. V is TRBV19 and J is TRBJ2-5; D gene unclear. Trimming left V 7 bases short and J 2 bases short, with 11 bases between. The CDR3 is 13 residues long. Germline V lookup: CDR1 LNHDA, CDR2 SQIVND (reference sequence). This chain's CDR3 is CASTLTGQETQYF. In nucleotides, the CDR3 is TGTGCCAGTACCCTGACCGGTCAAGAGACCCAGTACTTC.

The rearrangement uses TRBV18 and TRBJ1-2; D is possibly TRBD1 (5 bases). Trimming left V 1 base short and J 8 bases short, with 11 bases between. The CDR3 is 13 amino acids. CDR1 is KGHSH, CDR2 LQKENI, per germline. CDR3 DNA sequence: TGTGCCAGCTCACCACTAGACAGCAGCGGCTACACCTTC. Its translation: CASSPLDSSGYTF.

The rearrangement uses TRBV7-8 and TRBJ2-1, with 8 bases matching TRBD2. This CDR3 region has 17 residues. V shed 1 base, J shed 2 bases, and the junction held 7 bases outside the gene matches. CDR1 is SGHVS and CDR2 is FQNEAQ in the germline V gene. DNA of the CDR3: TGTGCCAGCAGCTTAGGGCCTAGCGGGTCCCCCTACAATGAGCAGTTCTTC. Encoded protein: CASSLGPSGSPYNEQFF.

The rearrangement links TRBV28 to TRBJ1-2; D may be TRBD1 (5 bases). CDR3 size: 15 residues. V was shortened by 6 bases and J by 6 bases, with 20 bases between the two germline ends. Germline V CDR1 and CDR2: MDHEN, SYDVKM. The CDR3 here is CASRPLRGLVHGYTF. The CDR3 coding sequence is TGTGCCAGCAGACCCCTCCGGGGACTCGTCCATGGCTACACCTTC.